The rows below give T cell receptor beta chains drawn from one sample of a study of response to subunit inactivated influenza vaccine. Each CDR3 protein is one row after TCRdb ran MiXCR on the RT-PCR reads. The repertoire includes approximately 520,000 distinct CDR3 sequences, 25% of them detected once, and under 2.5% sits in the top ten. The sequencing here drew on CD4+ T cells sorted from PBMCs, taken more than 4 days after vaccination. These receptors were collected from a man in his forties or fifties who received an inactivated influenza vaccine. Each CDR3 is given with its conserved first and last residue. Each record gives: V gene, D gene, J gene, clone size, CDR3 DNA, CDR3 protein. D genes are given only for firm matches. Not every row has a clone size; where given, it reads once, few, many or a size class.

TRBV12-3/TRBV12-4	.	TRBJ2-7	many	TGCGCCAGCAGCTTGGGGACTTCCTACGAGCAGTACTTC	CASSLGTSYEQYF
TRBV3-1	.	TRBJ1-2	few	TGTGCCAGCAGTCAGTCCCCTGGTGGCTACACCTTC	CASSQSPGGYTF
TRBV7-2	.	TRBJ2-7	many	TGTGCCAGCAGCTTAGGGGGGATGGGCTACGAGCAGTACTTC	CASSLGGMGYEQYF
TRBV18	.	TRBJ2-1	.	TGTGCCAGCTCACCGGGACAATATGCCCATGAGCAGTTCTTC	CASSPGQYAHEQFF
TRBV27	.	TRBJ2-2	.	TGTGCCAGCACAGATTGGAACACCGGGGAGCTGTTTTTT	CASTDWNTGELFF
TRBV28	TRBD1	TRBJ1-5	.	TGTGCCAGCAGTTTATGGGACAGGGAAGAACTTCGCAATCAGCCCCAGCATTTT	CASSLWDREELRNQPQHF
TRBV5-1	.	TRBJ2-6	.	TGCGCCAGCAGCTACGAAAGACAGTCAGCTGGGGCCAACGTCCTGACTTTC	CASSYERQSAGANVLTF
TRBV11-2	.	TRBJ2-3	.	TGTGCCAGCTCGTCACAGGGTGATACGCAGTATTTT	CASSSQGDTQYF
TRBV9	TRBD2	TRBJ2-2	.	TGTGCCAGCAGCGTGCTAGCGGGAACCACCGGGGAGCTGTTTTTT	CASSVLAGTTGELFF
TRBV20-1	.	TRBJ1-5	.	TGCAGTGCTAGAGCAGGGGCCAATCAGCCCCAGCATTTT	CSARAGANQPQHF
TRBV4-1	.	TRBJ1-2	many	TGCGCCAGCAGCCAAGCGTTTTCGTTAGCTAACTATGGCTACACCTTC	CASSQAFSLANYGYTF
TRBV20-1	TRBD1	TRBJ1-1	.	TGCAGTGCGGGACAGGCGCTTGAAGCTTTCTTT	CSAGQALEAFF
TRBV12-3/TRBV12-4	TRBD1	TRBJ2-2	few	TGTGCCAGCAGTGGGGACAGGGGGAACGGCGGGGAGCTGTTTTTT	CASSGDRGNGGELFF
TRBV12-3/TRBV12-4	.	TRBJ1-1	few	TGTGCCAGCAGTTTCGGGAGGGGTTCTGAAGCTTTCTTT	CASSFGRGSEAFF
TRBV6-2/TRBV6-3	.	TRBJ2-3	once	TGTGCCAGCAGTTACGGACCTGGCGCAGATACGCAGTATTTT	CASSYGPGADTQYF
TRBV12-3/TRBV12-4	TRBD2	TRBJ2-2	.	TGTGCCAGCAGCCCCGGGGGGGCACAAACCGGGGAGCTGTTTTTT	CASSPGGAQTGELFF
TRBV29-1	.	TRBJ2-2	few	TGCAGCGCCAGAGCGACACTTACCGGGGAGCTGTTTTTT	CSARATLTGELFF
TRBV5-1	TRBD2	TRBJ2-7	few	TGCGCCAGCAGGGGGACTAGCGGGATTGGCGAGCAGTACTTC	CASRGTSGIGEQYF
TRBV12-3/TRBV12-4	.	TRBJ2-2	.	TGTGCCAGCAGAAGGGGGAGGGACACCGGGGAGCTGTTTTTT	CASRRGRDTGELFF
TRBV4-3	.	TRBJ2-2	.	TGCGCCAGCAGCCAAGATTGGTATAGGGCAGCGAACACCGGGGAGCTGTTTTTT	CASSQDWYRAANTGELFF
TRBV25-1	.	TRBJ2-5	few	TGTGCCAGCAGTGAACGGGAGAAAGAGACCCAGTACTTC	CASSEREKETQYF
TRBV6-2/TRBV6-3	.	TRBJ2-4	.	TGTGCCAGCAGTTACTCCACACTAGCCAAAAACATTCAGTACTTC	CASSYSTLAKNIQYF
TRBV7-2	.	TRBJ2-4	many	TGTGCCAGCAGCTTAGGCGACAGCAAAAACATTCAGTACTTC	CASSLGDSKNIQYF
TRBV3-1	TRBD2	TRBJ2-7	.	TGTGCCAGCAGCCACGGGACTAGCGGGGGGCGGGCCTACGAGCAGTACTTC	CASSHGTSGGRAYEQYF
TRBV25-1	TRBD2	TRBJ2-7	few	TGTGCCAGCAGTGGACTAGCGGGAGTCTACGAGCAGTACTTC	CASSGLAGVYEQYF
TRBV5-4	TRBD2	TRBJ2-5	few	TGTGCCAGCAGCCCCGGGACTAGCGGGAGTAACCAAGAGACCCAGTACTTC	CASSPGTSGSNQETQYF
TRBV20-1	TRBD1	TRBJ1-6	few	TGCAGTGCTAGAAGGGACAGGGGGTCGAGCTCCTATAATTCACCCCTCCACTTT	CSARRDRGSSSYNSPLHF
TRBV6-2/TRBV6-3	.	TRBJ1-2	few	TGTGCCAGCAGTTACTCAGCAGGGACCTATGGCTACACCTTC	CASSYSAGTYGYTF
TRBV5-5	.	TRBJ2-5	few	TGTGCCAGCAGCTTGCGGGGGGCCAACCAAGAGACCCAGTACTTC	CASSLRGANQETQYF
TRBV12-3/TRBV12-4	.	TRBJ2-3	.	TGTGCCAGCAGCCCAGGGAGGGGGTCGGTAGATACGCAGTATTTT	CASSPGRGSVDTQYF
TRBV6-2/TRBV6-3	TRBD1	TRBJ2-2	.	TGTGCCAGCAAAGGACAGGGGCCGAACACCGGGGAGCTGTTTTTT	CASKGQGPNTGELFF
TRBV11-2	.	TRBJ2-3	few	TGTGCCAGCAGCTCATCCGGGACGCCAGATACGCAGTATTTT	CASSSSGTPDTQYF
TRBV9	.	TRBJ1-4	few	TGTGCCAGCAGCGTAAGTGACATGCCTTATGAAAAACTGTTTTTT	CASSVSDMPYEKLFF
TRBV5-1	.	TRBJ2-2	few	TGCGCCAGCAGCTTGGGTCCCATATCCAACACCGGGGAGCTGTTTTTT	CASSLGPISNTGELFF
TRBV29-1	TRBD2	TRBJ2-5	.	TGCAGCGTTGGAAGCGGGAGTGGATCTGGGGAGACCCAGTACTTC	CSVGSGSGSGETQYF
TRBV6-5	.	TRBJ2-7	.	TGTGCCAGCAGTTACGCAGGGCCCTCTCCTATAGAGCAGTACTTC	CASSYAGPSPIEQYF
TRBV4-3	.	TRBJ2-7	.	TGCGCCAGCAGCCAAGTCAGTGGTGTTGGGGAGCAGTACTTC	CASSQVSGVGEQYF
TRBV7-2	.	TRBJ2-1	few	TGTGCCAGCAGCTTAGATGGGGACAATGAGCAGTTCTTC	CASSLDGDNEQFF
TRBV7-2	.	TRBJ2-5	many	TGTGCCAGCAGCTTAGTATCTAGCATTCAAGAGACCCAGTACTTC	CASSLVSSIQETQYF
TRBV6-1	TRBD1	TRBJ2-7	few	TGTGCCAGCAGAACGACAGGGGATTCGATCCGGCTGTACTTC	CASRTTGDSIRLYF
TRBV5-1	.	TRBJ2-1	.	TGCGCCAGCAGCCCCTCAGGGGCCCCGGTGGGTAATGAGCAGTTCTTC	CASSPSGAPVGNEQFF
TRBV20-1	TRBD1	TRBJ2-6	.	TGCAGTGCTCGATCAACAGGGGCCCTCTCTGGGGCCAACGTCCTGACTTTC	CSARSTGALSGANVLTF